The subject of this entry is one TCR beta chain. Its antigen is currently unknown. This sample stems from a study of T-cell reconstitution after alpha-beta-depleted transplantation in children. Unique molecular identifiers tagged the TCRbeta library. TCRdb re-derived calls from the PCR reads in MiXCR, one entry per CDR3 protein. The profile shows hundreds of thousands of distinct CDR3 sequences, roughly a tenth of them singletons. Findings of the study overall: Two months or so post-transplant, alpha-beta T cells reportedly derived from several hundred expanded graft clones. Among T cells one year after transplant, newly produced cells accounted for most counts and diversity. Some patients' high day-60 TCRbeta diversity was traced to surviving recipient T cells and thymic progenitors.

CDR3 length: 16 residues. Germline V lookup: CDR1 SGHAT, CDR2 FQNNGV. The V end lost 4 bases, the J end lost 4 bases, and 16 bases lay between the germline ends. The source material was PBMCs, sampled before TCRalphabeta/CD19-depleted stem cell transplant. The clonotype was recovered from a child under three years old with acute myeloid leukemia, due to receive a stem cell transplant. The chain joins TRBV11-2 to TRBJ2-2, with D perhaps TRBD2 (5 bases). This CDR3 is CASSSTLREGTGELFF. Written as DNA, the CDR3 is TGTGCCAGCAGCTCGACTCTTCGCGAGGGCACCGGGGAGCTGTTTTTT. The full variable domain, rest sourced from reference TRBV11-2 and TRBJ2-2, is EAGVAQSPRYKIIEKRQSVAFWCNPISGHATLYWYQQILGQGPKLLIQFQNNGVVDDSQLPKDRFSAERLKGVDSTLKIQPAKLEDSAVYLCASSSTLREGTGELFFGEGSRLTVL.